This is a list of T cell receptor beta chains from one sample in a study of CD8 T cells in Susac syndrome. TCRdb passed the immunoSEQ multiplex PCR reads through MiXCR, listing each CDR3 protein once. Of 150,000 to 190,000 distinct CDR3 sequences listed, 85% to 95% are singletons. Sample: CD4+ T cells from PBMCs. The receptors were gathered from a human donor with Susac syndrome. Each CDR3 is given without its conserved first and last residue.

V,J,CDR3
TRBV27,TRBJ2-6,ASSLSFGAGANVLT
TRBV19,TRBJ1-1,ASYGNTEAF
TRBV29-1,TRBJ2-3,SETREDTQY
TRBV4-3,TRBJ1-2,ASSQLTGTGVYYGYT
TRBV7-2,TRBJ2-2,ASTTSGGLNTGELF
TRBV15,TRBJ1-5,ATSRDRDRGQPQH
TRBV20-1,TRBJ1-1,EGGRGASNTEAF
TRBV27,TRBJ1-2,ASSFPT
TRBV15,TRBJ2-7,ATSRGEGRGAYEQY
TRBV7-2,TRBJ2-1,ASSTDRGGYNEQF
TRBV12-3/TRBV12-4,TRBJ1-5,ASSSLSGVGSNQPQH
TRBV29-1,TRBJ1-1,SALRDIEAF
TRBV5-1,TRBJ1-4,ASSPRQGQEEKLF
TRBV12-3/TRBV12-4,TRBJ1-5,ASSSTDYSNQPQH
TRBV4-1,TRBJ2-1,ASSQDGLQGNEQF
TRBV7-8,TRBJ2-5,ASSESGLGETQY
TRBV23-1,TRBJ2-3,ASSRLRAGSTDTQY
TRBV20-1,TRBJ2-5,SAKESGETQY
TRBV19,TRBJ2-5,ATAGPRREETQY
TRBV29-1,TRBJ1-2,SVDPGPGYGYT
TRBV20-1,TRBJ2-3,SALPGQGTDTQY
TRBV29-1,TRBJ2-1,SVVRTGAGEQF
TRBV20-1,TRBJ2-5,SASRGGETQY
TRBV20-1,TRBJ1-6,SASRQVLNSPLH
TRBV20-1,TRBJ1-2,SARGQGIGYT
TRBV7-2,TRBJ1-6,ASSLVVEALH
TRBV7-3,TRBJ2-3,ASSSGLAGGPATDTQY
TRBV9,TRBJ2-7,ASSPTAGVSYEQY
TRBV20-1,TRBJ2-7,SASRSKGGQNYEQY
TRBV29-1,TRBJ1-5,SVEVVGGGNQPQH
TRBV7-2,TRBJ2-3,ASSLGPGNTQY
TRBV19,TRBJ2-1,ASSDRLAGGDNEQF
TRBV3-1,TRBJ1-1,ASSQVYHTEAF
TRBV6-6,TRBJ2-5,ASSPGQGAETQY
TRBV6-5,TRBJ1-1,ASSYAFDRGRTGTEAF
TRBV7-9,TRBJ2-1,ASTPLRKGNEQF
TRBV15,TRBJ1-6,ATSRDRNRGSPLH
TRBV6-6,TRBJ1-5,ASSYPPGHSNQPQH
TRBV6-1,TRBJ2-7,ASSKLLGQGTSYEQY
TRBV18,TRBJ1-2,ASSPLPSGPNYGYT
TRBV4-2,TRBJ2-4,ASSPELGVMSENIQY
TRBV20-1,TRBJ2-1,SARDGAWGAEQF
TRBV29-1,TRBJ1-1,SVWDRGTKGTEAF
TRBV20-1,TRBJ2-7,SASQGINEQY
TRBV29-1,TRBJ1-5,SGAGQGRNQPQH
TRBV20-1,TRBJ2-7,SATKPGLAGGMVSYEQY
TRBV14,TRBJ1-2,ASSQVGTAANYGYT
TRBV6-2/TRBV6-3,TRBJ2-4,ASRGTAKNIQY
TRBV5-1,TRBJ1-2,ASSLGIDRGGYGYT
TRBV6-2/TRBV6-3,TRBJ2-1,ASSYIGTYNEQF
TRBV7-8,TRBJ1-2,ASRPYRGGYT
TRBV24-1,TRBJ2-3,ATSDRSGGGGDTQY
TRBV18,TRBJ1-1,ASSPQGVNTEAF
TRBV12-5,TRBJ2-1,ASGSGQINEQF
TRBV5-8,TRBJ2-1,ASSIRGEQF
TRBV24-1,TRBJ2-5,ATSPSGTPGETQY
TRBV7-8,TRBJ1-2,ASGTGGLYGYT
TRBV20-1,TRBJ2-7,SARDRDRTYEQY
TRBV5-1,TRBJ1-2,ASSLDGDNYGYT
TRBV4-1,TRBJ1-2,ASSQDSTGYGYT